This TCR beta chain was sequenced in a study of cytomegalovirus exposure and HLA in healthy donors. At the level of the study: From donors who were HLA-typed, an early data release held about 85 million unique TCRs.

Germline lookup yields CDR1 SGHRS and CDR2 YFSETQ. The CDR3 spans 17 residues. Germline trimming cut 10 bases from V and 2 bases from J; bases unmatched to any gene: 19. The PCR made use of 60 Vbeta and 13 Jbeta primers. Profiling relied on immunoSEQ multiplex PCR, and the TCRdb table lists in-frame clones only, not all of them. The data hold hundreds of thousands of clones, with 75% to 85% observed a single time. About this clone itself: The target antigen is unknown.

Findings and caveats of the study: CMV antigen specificity of three CMV-associated chains was confirmed in vitro. Immune exposure was documented only through CMV serostatus. It emerged from a later analysis that several of the most significant clusters appeared to be linked to common viral pathogens.

This sequence was found in a girl between 10 and 17 years old in good health and CMV-seronegative. This chain connects TRBV5-1 to TRBJ2-7; 9 positions match TRBD1. Sequences were obtained from PBMCs. The CDR3 nucleotides read TGCGCCCGCCGGGACAGGGTCATGACACCCCGTACCTACGAGCAGTACTTC. Protein product: CARRDRVMTPRTYEQYF.